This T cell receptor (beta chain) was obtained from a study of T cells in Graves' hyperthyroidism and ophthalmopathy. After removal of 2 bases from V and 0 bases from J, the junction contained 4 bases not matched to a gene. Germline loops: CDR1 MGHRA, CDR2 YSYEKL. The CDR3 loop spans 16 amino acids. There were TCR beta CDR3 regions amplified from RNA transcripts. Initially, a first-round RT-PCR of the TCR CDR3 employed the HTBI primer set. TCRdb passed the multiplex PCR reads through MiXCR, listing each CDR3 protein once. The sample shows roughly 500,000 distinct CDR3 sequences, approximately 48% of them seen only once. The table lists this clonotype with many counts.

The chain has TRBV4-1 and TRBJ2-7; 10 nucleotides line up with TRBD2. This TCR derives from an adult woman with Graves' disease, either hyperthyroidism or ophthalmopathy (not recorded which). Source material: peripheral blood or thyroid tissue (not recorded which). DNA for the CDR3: TGCGCCAGCAGCCAACTTAGCGGGAGGAGCTCCTACGAGCAGTACTTC. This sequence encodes CASSQLSGRSSYEQYF.